The 8 T cell receptor beta chains below were found in one sample sequenced in a study of shared clonotypes between healthy human individuals. Positively selected for CCR7, the CD45RO-negative cells used as naive CD8 cells excluded terminally differentiated effector memory CD45RA+ cells. The data were produced by immunoSEQ multiplex PCR, yet TCRdb's version contains in-frame clones alone and is incomplete. The sample lists roughly 590,000 clones; around 95% were seen once. Sequencing input: naive CD8+ T cells sorted from blood. Receptors originate from a woman under 40 in good health.

The chain joins TRBV6-6 to TRBJ2-7; D is ambiguous. This CDR3 has 12 residues. Germline V CDR1 and CDR2: MNHNY, SVGAGI (reference sequence). V was trimmed by 4 bases and J by 5 bases, leaving 9 bases between them. This chain's CDR3 is CASSFEVHEQYF. CDR3 sequence (DNA): TGTGCCAGCAGTTTCGAGGTCCACGAGCAGTACTTC.

The chain links TRBV12-5 to TRBJ2-2, with D perhaps TRBD1 (5 bases). This CDR3 has 17 amino acids. Looked up from germline, CDR1 is LGHNT and CDR2 is FRNRAP. Trimming cost V 7 bases and J 0 bases, with 18 bases left between them. The CDR3 loop reads CASAPEQGLSNTGELFF. In DNA, the CDR3 is TGTGCTAGTGCCCCCGAGCAGGGATTATCGAACACCGGGGAGCTGTTTTTT.

The chain combines TRBV10-2 with TRBJ2-7; a weak D match, TRBD2 (5 bases). Per germline, CDR1 WSHSY and CDR2 SAAADI. Trimming took 7 bases from V and 3 from J, leaving 13 bases between them. CDR3 size: 13 residues. The CDR3 here is CASKEVTLYEQYF. CDR3 bases: TGCGCCAGCAAGGAGGTGACCCTCTACGAGCAGTACTTC.

V usage is TRBV4-1 and J usage is TRBJ2-1, with D possibly being TRBD2 (6 bases). This CDR3 contains 16 residues. Trimming pared 4 bases from V and 4 bases from J, leaving 17 bases between. Germline V gene lookup returns CDR1 MGHRA and CDR2 YSYEKL. CDR3 nucleotide sequence: TGCGCCAGCAGCCGCGTAGCGGAGACCCCTTACAATGAGCAGTTCTTC. Translation: CASSRVAETPYNEQFF.

The DNA for the CDR3 is TGTGCCAGCAGCTTAGGAGTGGCCCGCTCCTACGAGCAGTACTTC. Translated: CASSLGVARSYEQYF. This rearrangement joins TRBV7-2 to TRBJ2-7; D gene uncertain. The germline V gene encodes CDR1 SGHTA and CDR2 FQGNSA. V was cut by 1 base and J by 0 bases, with 10 bases left in between. This CDR3 has 15 residues.

The gene calls are TRBV28 and TRBJ2-7; TRBD2 matches at 8 bases. The germline gives CDR1 MDHEN, CDR2 SYDVKM. J was trimmed by 0 bases and V by 6 bases; bases with no gene match: 4. This CDR3 region has 14 residues. CDR3 sequence reads: CASRGTSFSYEQYF. The CDR3 DNA is TGTGCCAGCAGGGGGACTAGTTTCTCCTACGAGCAGTACTTC. The whole variable domain, filled in from reference TRBV28 and TRBJ2-7, reads DVKVTQSSRYLVKRTGEKVFLECVQDMDHENMFWYRQDPGLGLRLIYFSYDVKMKEKGDIPEGYSVSREKKERFSLILESASTNQTSMYLCASRGTSFSYEQYFGPGTRLTVT.

On this clone: This CDR3 is also generated by other DNA sequences in the sample. The genes are TRBV27 and TRBJ1-2; 10 bases map to TRBD1. The CDR3 is made up of 14 amino acids. Germline V CDR1 and CDR2: MNHEY, SMNVEV (reference sequence). J lost 2 bases, V lost 7 bases, and 4 bases had no gene match. The CDR3, as DNA: TGTGCCAGCACAAGGACAGGGGGGAACTATGGCTACACCTTC. Protein: CASTRTGGNYGYTF.

The V gene is TRBV5-1, the J gene TRBJ2-3; a possible D gene is TRBD2 (6 bases). The CDR3 covers 15 residues. The germline gives CDR1 SGHRS, CDR2 YFSETQ. Trimming cost V 2 bases and J 1 base, with 11 bases left between them. CDR3: CASSFRESGTDTQYF. The CDR3 DNA follows: TGCGCCAGCAGCTTCCGGGAGAGCGGCACAGATACGCAGTATTTT. Full variable domain (rest looked up from reference TRBV5-1 and TRBJ2-3): KAGVTQTPRYLIKTRGQQVTLSCSPISGHRSVSWYQQTPGQGLQFLFEYFSETQRNKGNFPGRFSGRQFSNSRSEMNVSTLELGDSALYLCASSFRESGTDTQYFGPGTRLTVL.